These T cell receptor beta chains were read from a single sample in a study of T-cell reconstitution after alpha-beta-depleted transplantation in children. Each CDR3 protein gets one entry after TCRdb re-called the PCR reads with MiXCR. The top ten hold roughly an eighth of the sample, which has under 750,000 distinct CDR3 sequences, approximately 22% seen once. The sequences come from PBMCs, mostly from graft donor cells, collected 360 days after TCRalphabeta/CD19-depleted stem cell transplant. The receptors shown here come from a boy under three years old who had a stem cell transplant for acute myeloid leukemia, so the T cells may come from the graft donor. The conserved cysteine and the conserved F or W are not part of the CDR3 here. Clone size is shown for a subset of rows, as once, few, many or a class of expanded clone.

abundance	j_gene	v_gene	CDR3aa
many	TRBJ2-7	TRBV12-3/TRBV12-4	ASSLSGGQLSYEQY
many	TRBJ1-1	TRBV5-1	ASSSRMNTEAF
many	TRBJ2-5	TRBV7-9	ASSFGQQETQY
.	TRBJ2-1	TRBV4-2	ASSIRDRRSASSYNEQF
many	TRBJ2-3	TRBV7-2	ASSYAGGATTDTQY
many	TRBJ2-2	TRBV2	ASSVGTGRNTGELF
.	TRBJ2-7	TRBV5-1	ASSLATGISYEQY
many	TRBJ2-1	TRBV20-1	SAPPRDSPNNEQF
.	TRBJ2-7	TRBV4-3	ASSQDWSQGRSHEQY
many	TRBJ2-1	TRBV21-1	ASDYGSRRGEGHEQF
few	TRBJ2-1	TRBV7-2	ASSLSSGGREQF
.	TRBJ2-1	TRBV4-2	ASSQQPGLDGGGEQF
.	TRBJ1-3	TRBV6-5	ASSLQYKGIAGNTIY
.	TRBJ2-7	TRBV14	ASSQTTGVGGEQY
.	TRBJ2-1	TRBV6-1	ASSEAGLAGAGEQF
many	TRBJ1-6	TRBV5-1	ASRAGDIYNSPLH
.	TRBJ1-1	TRBV20-1	SARGRQGAKDRAEAF
.	TRBJ2-3	TRBV4-2	ASSPGAGTGDTQY
many	TRBJ2-3	TRBV18	ASSPADTQY
few	TRBJ2-5	TRBV29-1	SVELWTGVGETQY
few	TRBJ2-1	TRBV4-1	ASSQEKVISYNEQF
.	TRBJ2-5	TRBV6-5	ASSYTGAETQY
few	TRBJ1-2	TRBV29-1	SVVGSIGYT
few	TRBJ2-1	TRBV20-1	SARRGGITSYNEQF
.	TRBJ1-2	TRBV4-1	ASSQVSTGLRGYT
many	TRBJ1-2	TRBV12-3/TRBV12-4	ASSQDSGYT
many	TRBJ2-5	TRBV18	ASSGHRAETQY
many	TRBJ2-1	TRBV3-1	ASSQADEQF
.	TRBJ2-5	TRBV7-7	AVGWRAGIETQY
many	TRBJ2-5	TRBV5-1	ASSLHQETQY
.	TRBJ1-2	TRBV12-3/TRBV12-4	ASSDTDYGYT
.	TRBJ1-3	TRBV7-2	ASSRATGPRSGNTIY
.	TRBJ1-2	TRBV6-1	ASGPGQGVNGYT
few	TRBJ2-5	TRBV7-2	ASSLALGWRETQY
.	TRBJ2-1	TRBV29-1	SVFGNSGSSYNEQF
many	TRBJ1-1	TRBV7-9	ASSLGSGTMNTEAF
few	TRBJ2-2	TRBV20-1	SARGQRRVNTGELF